The next 31 T cell receptor beta chains were all read from a single sample in a study of Ad26.COV2.S vaccination and SARS-CoV-2 variants. Clones were sequenced by immunoSEQ multiplex PCR, and TCRdb holds only the in-frame ones, with some missing. Here the sample spans 350,000 to 450,000 clones, around 93% being singletons. As for treatment: around 19 received Ad26.COV2.S at low or high dose, single or two shots; about 5 received placebo; per-sample allocation not given. On day 63 after the first injection, vaccine and placebo recipients gave samples. The sequenced sample was peripheral blood, obtained in a trial of Ad26.COV2.S vaccine versus placebo. All receptors come from a person between 18 and 65 years old who received the Ad26.COV2.S COVID-19 vaccine or a placebo.

In DNA, the CDR3 is TGTGCCAGCGGAGCAGAGTTCGCGTCCCGTCAGCCCCAGCATTTT. Residues: CASGAEFASRQPQHF. V is TRBV6-6 and J is TRBJ1-5; D not certain. V was clipped by 8 bases and J by 6 bases, with 20 bases between them. Per germline, CDR1 MNHNY and CDR2 SVGAGI (reference sequence). The CDR3 spans 15 residues.

The CDR3 sequence is CASGLGTGRQETQYF. The CDR3 nucleotides read TGTGCTAGTGGTTTGGGGACAGGGCGCCAAGAGACCCAGTACTTC. The chain uses TRBV12-5 and TRBJ2-5, with TRBD1 matching over 8 bases. CDR3 length equals 15 residues. J gave up 1 base and V 1 base, and 2 bases lay outside the gene matches. Germline V gene sequence: CDR1 LGHNT, CDR2 FRNRAP. The full variable domain, in which reference TRBV12-5 and TRBJ2-5 provide the parts outside the CDR3, is DARVTQTPRHKVTEMGQEVTMRCQPILGHNTVFWYRQTMMQGLELLAYFRNRAPLDDSGMPKDRFSAEMPDATLATLKIQPSEPRDSAVYFCASGLGTGRQETQYFGPGTRLLVL.

For this clone: The same CDR3 can be traced to other DNA sequences in this sample. The chain joins TRBV18 to TRBJ2-5, with no clear D. CDR3 length: 12 amino acids. V dropped 0 bases and J dropped 5 bases, with 4 bases sitting between them. Germline V gene data show CDR1 as KGHSH and CDR2 as LQKENI. CDR3 region: CASSPPGETQYF. In nucleotides, the CDR3 is TGTGCCAGCTCACCACCAGGGGAGACCCAGTACTTC. The full variable domain, its missing parts supplied by reference TRBV18 and TRBJ2-5, is NAGVMQNPRHLVRRRGQEARLRCSPMKGHSHVYWYRQLPEEGLKFMVYLQKENIIDESGMPKERFSAEFPKEGPSILRIQQVVRGDSAAYFCASSPPGETQYFGPGTRLLVL.

This clone was observed once. V and J are TRBV28 and TRBJ1-2; D call uncertain. Trimming removed 2 bases from V and 4 bases from J, with 5 bases in between. This CDR3 region has 12 residues. Germline values: CDR1 MDHEN, CDR2 SYDVKM. The CDR3 DNA sequence: TGTGCCAGCAGTTTAGTTTTCTATGGCTACACCTTC. It encodes CASSLVFYGYTF.

The chain has TRBV9 and TRBJ2-1; D possibly matches TRBD1 or TRBD2 (5 bases each). Germline V lookup: CDR1 SGDLS, CDR2 YYNGEE. The CDR3 spans 15 residues. V was pared by 0 bases and J by 0 bases, with 7 bases between. The CDR3 loop is CASSVDGASYNEQFF. In DNA, the CDR3 is TGTGCCAGCAGCGTAGACGGGGCCTCCTACAATGAGCAGTTCTTC.

The rearrangement joins TRBV7-7 to TRBJ2-1, with D maybe TRBD1 (5 bases). The ends were cut back, 1 base at V and 7 bases at J, with 8 bases in the middle. The CDR3 has 13 residues. Germline assignment: CDR1 SSHAT and CDR2 FNYEAQ (reference sequence). CDR3 sequence (DNA): TGTGCCAGCAGCTTAGTGACAGTTAATGAGCAGTTCTTC. Protein sequence: CASSLVTVNEQFF.

The chain is built from TRBV6-5 and TRBJ2-5, with no clear D. The CDR3 sequence is 15 residues long. Germline V gene data show CDR1 as MNHEY and CDR2 as SVGAGI. V was clipped by 2 bases and J by 4 bases, with 14 bases between them. The DNA for the CDR3 is TGTGCCAGCAGTTACGGCGGTACCCGGTTAGAGACCCAGTACTTC. Its translation: CASSYGGTRLETQYF.

CDR3 region: CASSSDLPGLAPPETQYF. The CDR3, as DNA: TGTGCCAGCAGCTCCGATTTACCGGGACTAGCGCCCCCAGAGACCCAGTACTTC. The chain combines TRBV7-6 with TRBJ2-5, with TRBD2 matching 10 bases. The CDR3 runs 18 residues. The germline gives CDR1 SGHVS, CDR2 FNYEAQ. V lost 4 bases to trimming and J lost 4 bases; unmatched junction nucleotides: 15.

The chain recombines TRBV11-3 with TRBJ2-5; 9 bases map to TRBD2. CDR3 length: 14 amino acids. J gave up 5 bases and V 6 bases, and 7 bases lay outside the gene matches. CDR1 is SGHNT, CDR2 YENEEA, per germline. The CDR3 region is CASSRSGGGETQYF. The CDR3 DNA reads as TGTGCCAGCAGTCGTAGCGGGGGAGGGGAGACCCAGTACTTC. Full variable domain (missing parts from reference TRBV11-3 and TRBJ2-5): EAGVVQSPRYKIIEKKQPVAFWCNPISGHNTLYWYLQNLGQGPELLIRYENEEAVDDSQLPKDRFSAERLKGVDSTLKIQPAELGDSAVYLCASSRSGGGETQYFGPGTRLLVL.

V gene TRBV7-6 combines with J gene TRBJ2-1, with 12 nucleotides matching TRBD2. The CDR3 contains 15 residues. Losses at the gene ends were 2 bases for V and 4 bases for J; bases not matched to a gene: 0. Germline CDR1 and CDR2: SGHVS and FNYEAQ. The CDR3 loop is CASSLLAGGYNEQFF. CDR3 DNA sequence: TGTGCCAGCAGCTTACTAGCGGGGGGGTACAATGAGCAGTTCTTC. The whole variable domain, filled in from reference TRBV7-6 and TRBJ2-1, reads GAGVSQSPRYKVTKRGQDVALRCDPISGHVSLYWYRQALGQGPEFLTYFNYEAQQDKSGLPNDRFSAERPEGSISTLTIQRTEQRDSAMYRCASSLLAGGYNEQFFGPGTRLTVL.

This chain connects TRBV18 to TRBJ1-6; D unclear. V was shortened by 6 bases and J by 5 bases, with 11 bases between the two germline ends. In germline, CDR1 is KGHSH, CDR2 LQKENI. The CDR3 is 14 amino acids. CDR3 nucleotide sequence: TGTGCCAGCTCCGGACGGCAGAATAATTCACCCCTCCACTTT. This codes for CASSGRQNNSPLHF.

The V gene is TRBV18, the J gene TRBJ1-1; a possible D gene is TRBD1 (6 bases). V lost 0 bases, J lost 8 bases, and 7 bases lay in between. The CDR3 spans 12 residues. Germline V gene data show CDR1 as KGHSH and CDR2 as LQKENI. CDR3 loop: CASSPPGGEAFF. CDR3 coding DNA: TGTGCCAGCTCACCACCCGGGGGCGAAGCTTTCTTT.

The chain recombines TRBV6-5 with TRBJ1-5; perhaps TRBD1 as D (5 bases). CDR3 length: 13 amino acids. Trimming shortened V by 5 bases and J by 4 bases, and 9 bases separated the two germline ends. Looked up from germline, CDR1 is MNHEY and CDR2 is SVGAGI. The CDR3 is CASSQGPNQPQHF. The CDR3, as DNA: TGTGCCAGCAGTCAGGGTCCGAATCAGCCCCAGCATTTT.

The V gene is TRBV5-5, the J gene TRBJ1-2, with D tentatively TRBD1 (6 bases). Trimming pared 0 bases from V and 2 bases from J, leaving 11 bases between. The CDR3 is made up of 15 amino acids. Germline V gene sequence: CDR1 SGHKS, CDR2 YYEKEE (reference sequence). The CDR3 region is CASSLAEGGNYGYTF. The CDR3 DNA is TGTGCCAGCAGCTTGGCGGAGGGGGGGAACTATGGCTACACCTTC.

V and J are TRBV7-2 and TRBJ2-7; TRBD1 might be the D (6 bases). This CDR3 is 15 amino acids long. Trimming took 1 base from V and 1 from J, leaving 11 bases between them. Germline CDR1 and CDR2: SGHTA and FQGNSA. The CDR3: CASSLVQGISYEQYF. CDR3 sequence (DNA): TGTGCCAGCAGCTTAGTGCAGGGGATTTCCTACGAGCAGTACTTC.

This chain joins TRBV7-2 and TRBJ2-1; 10 nucleotides match TRBD2. Germline CDR1 is SGHTA and CDR2 is FQGNSA. The CDR3 is 15 residues long. The trim removed 1 base at V and 5 bases at J, leaving 2 bases unmatched. The CDR3 DNA reads TGTGCCAGCAGCTTAGTAGCGGGGGGTCACAATGAGCAGTTCTTC. This sequence encodes CASSLVAGGHNEQFF.

The CDR3 protein is CASSSGDRVPYEQYF. CDR3 bases: TGTGCCAGCAGTTCCGGGGACAGGGTCCCCTACGAGCAGTACTTC. The V gene is TRBV6-5, the J gene TRBJ2-7; 9 bases match TRBD1. V shed 4 bases, J shed 2 bases, and the junction held 6 bases outside the gene matches. This CDR3 region has 15 residues. CDR1 and CDR2 (germline): MNHEY, SVGAGI.

This chain links TRBV16 with TRBJ2-1, with unresolved D. Germline-derived CDR1 and CDR2 are KGHSY and FQNENV. The CDR3 is 18 amino acids. V was cut by 2 bases and J by 2 bases, with 19 bases left in between. The CDR3 coding sequence is TGTGCCAGCAGCCAAATCATAGGGCAGCAAAATGCCTACAATGAGCAGTTCTTC. It translates to CASSQIIGQQNAYNEQFF.

V and J are TRBV6-5 and TRBJ1-1; weak D call: TRBD1 (5 bases). The CDR3 has 13 residues. V shed 2 bases and J shed 7 bases, with 11 bases lying between them. In germline, CDR1 is MNHEY, CDR2 SVGAGI. The CDR3 nucleotides are TGTGCCAGCAGTTACGGGAGTGGGGGTGAAGCTTTCTTT. This codes for CASSYGSGGEAFF.

The gene calls are TRBV7-7 and TRBJ2-3; D gene uncertain. Per germline, CDR1 SSHAT and CDR2 FNYEAQ (reference sequence). V was pared by 0 bases and J by 4 bases, with 11 bases between. The CDR3 covers 15 residues. CDR3 nucleotide sequence: TGTGCCAGCAGCTTAGCGCCGGGCGCCGCAGATACGCAGTATTTT. Its protein is CASSLAPGAADTQYF.

The rearrangement joins TRBV21-1 to TRBJ2-7. TRBV21-1 is assigned pseudogene status. This CDR3 has 14 residues. The CDR3 reads CASSKAGGQYEQYF. CDR3 coding DNA: TGTGCCAGCAGCAAAGCGGGGGGCCAGTACGAGCAGTACTTC.

The chain employs TRBV27 and TRBJ2-7, with a weak D call TRBD1 (6 bases). The V and J ends lost 3 bases and 6 bases respectively, with 9 bases between them. Per the germline V gene, CDR1 is MNHEY and CDR2 is SMNVEV (reference sequence). The CDR3 extends over 12 amino acids. CDR3 residues: CASSFLGGEQYF. The CDR3 DNA is TGTGCCAGCAGTTTTTTAGGGGGCGAGCAGTACTTC.

V and J are TRBV27 and TRBJ2-2; the D call may be TRBD1 or TRBD2 (5 bases each). With 10 bases removed from V and 5 bases from J, the gap between germline ends came to 17 bases. This CDR3 comprises 14 residues. Per germline, CDR1 MNHEY and CDR2 SMNVEV (reference sequence). The CDR3 DNA is TGTGCCACCCACCCCTCGGGGCAGACCGGGGAGCTGTTTTTT. Its protein product is CATHPSGQTGELFF.

The V gene is TRBV6-5, the J gene TRBJ1-5; the D gene is possibly TRBD1 (5 bases). Between the trimmed V and J ends, which lost 2 bases and 7 bases, there was a span of 15 bases. The germline CDR1 and CDR2 sequences are MNHEY and SVGAGI. The CDR3 has 15 amino acids. The CDR3 DNA sequence: TGTGCCAGCAGTTACCTGGGCAGGGAGGACCAGCCCCAGCATTTT. This translates into CASSYLGREDQPQHF.

The chain uses TRBV6-2 or TRBV6-3 and TRBJ2-5; the D is unclear. The V and J ends lost 0 bases and 4 bases respectively, with 6 bases between them. Germline-derived CDR1 and CDR2 are MNHEY and SVGEGT. The CDR3 is 13 amino acids. Here the CDR3 reads CASSYSLAETQYF. CDR3 bases: TGTGCCAGCAGTTACTCCTTGGCAGAGACCCAGTACTTC.

The chain recombines TRBV6-1 with TRBJ1-1; TRBD1 might be the D (5 bases). This CDR3 region has 16 residues. Looked up from germline, CDR1 is MNHNS and CDR2 is SASEGT. The ends were cut back, 2 bases at V and 1 base at J, with 14 bases in the middle. CDR3: CASSEWGTPANTEAFF. The CDR3 nucleotides are TGTGCCAGCAGTGAATGGGGGACCCCAGCGAACACTGAAGCTTTCTTT.

This chain uses TRBV6-6 with TRBJ2-7; 7 bases are a match to TRBD1. Germline trimming cut 10 bases from V and 5 bases from J; bases unmatched to any gene: 11. CDR1 and CDR2 (germline): MNHNY, SVGAGI (reference sequence). The CDR3 covers 13 residues. The CDR3 sequence: CATGETGINEQYF. The CDR3 nucleotides are TGTGCCACCGGCGAGACAGGGATAAACGAGCAGTACTTC.

V usage is TRBV6-6 and J usage is TRBJ2-7; D is perhaps TRBD1 (6 bases). The germline V gene has CDR1 MNHNY and CDR2 SVGAGI (reference sequence). The CDR3 runs 14 residues. The V gene lost 7 bases and the J gene lost 2 bases, with 15 bases spanning the gap. CDR3 region: CASKLLRTAYEQYF. In nucleotides, the CDR3 is TGTGCCAGCAAGCTACTCCGGACAGCCTACGAGCAGTACTTC.

The J gene is TRBJ1-4, the V gene TRBV7-2; 7 bases agree with TRBD1. The germline V gene encodes CDR1 SGHTA and CDR2 FQGNSA. This CDR3 is 16 amino acids long. The trim removed 0 bases at V and 3 bases at J, leaving 4 bases unmatched. CDR3: CASSLARQGANEKLFF. The CDR3 nucleotides read TGTGCCAGCAGCTTAGCCAGACAGGGTGCTAATGAAAAACTGTTTTTT.

The chain combines TRBV28 with TRBJ1-5, with TRBD1 as a possible D gene (5 bases). CDR1 is MDHEN, CDR2 SYDVKM, per germline. The CDR3 extends over 14 amino acids. V was shortened by 5 bases and J by 3 bases, with 11 bases between the two germline ends. The CDR3 bases are TGTGCCAGCAGTATGGGACTCCCCAATCAGCCCCAGCATTTT. It codes for CASSMGLPNQPQHF.

This clone has a handful of counts. The chain uses TRBV18 and TRBJ1-6; 9 nucleotides align to TRBD1. The CDR3 extends over 17 amino acids. Germline CDR1 and CDR2: KGHSH and LQKENI. V was clipped by 2 bases and J by 4 bases; unmatched bases: 6. CDR3 bases: TGTGCCAGCTCACCAGTTCCGGGACAGGGTTATAATTCACCCCTCCACTTT. It encodes CASSPVPGQGYNSPLHF.